This record covers a single TCR beta chain. Its target is not known. Data came from immunoSEQ multiplex PCR; TCRdb stores just in-frame clones and leaves some out. Of roughly 150,000 clones in the sample, 84% were seen once. This sample is part of a study of cytomegalovirus exposure and HLA in healthy donors. Germline V lookup: CDR1 SGHTA, CDR2 FQGNSA. The CDR3 spans 15 residues. Trimming removed 1 base at V and 9 bases at J, with 16 bases between. General study findings and limits: Cytomegalovirus status was reportedly diagnosed by the classifier with high sensitivity and specificity. TCR beta chains numbering more than 150 were designated cytomegalovirus-associated. Specificity of a few CMV-associated chains for CMV antigens was verified in vitro.

The receptor's source is a man aged 25-45 years in good health and CMV-seropositive. The chain recombines TRBV7-2 with TRBJ2-1; no clear D. Sequencing used PBMCs. This CDR3 reads CASSLEGSGAGEQFF. The CDR3, as DNA: TGTGCCAGCAGCTTAGAAGGATCCGGCGCAGGTGAGCAGTTCTTC.